This entry lists 4 T cell receptor beta chains sequenced from one sample in a study of control samples from healthy donors and cancer patients. Repertoires were generated with immunoSEQ multiplex PCR, while TCRdb's copy carries only in-frame clones and drops some. Among about 84,000 clones, 91% were seen once, and the ten largest hold around a sixth. The sequencing input was blood. The receptors come from a man aged 25-45 years in good health.

The chain uses TRBV5-8 and TRBJ2-5; 8 nucleotides agree with TRBD2. The CDR3 covers 13 residues. Germline V gives CDR1 SGHTS, CDR2 YDEGEE. The J segment lost 9 bases and the V segment lost 4 bases, leaving 8 bases of the junction unmatched. This CDR3 reads CASSPAGGWAQYF. The CDR3 region has the DNA TGTGCCAGCAGCCCTGCGGGGGGCTGGGCCCAGTACTTC. The complete variable domain, with remaining parts taken from reference TRBV5-8 and TRBJ2-5, reads EAGVTQSPTHLIKTRGQQATLRCSPISGHTSVYWYQQALGLGLQFLLWYDEGEERNRGNFPPRFSGRQFPNYSSELNVNALELEDSALYLCASSPAGGWAQYFGPGTRLLVL.

The chain recombines TRBV7-9 with TRBJ2-1; TRBD1 matches at 7 bases. After removal of 5 bases from V and 2 bases from J, the junction contained 15 bases not matched to a gene. The germline V gene encodes CDR1 SEHNR and CDR2 FQNEAQ (reference sequence). The CDR3 is made up of 18 amino acids. Here the CDR3 reads CASSILRTGGRPYNEQFF. CDR3 bases: TGTGCCAGCAGCATATTGCGGACAGGCGGTAGGCCCTACAATGAGCAGTTCTTC. Full variable domain (outside the CDR3, taken from reference TRBV7-9 and TRBJ2-1): DTGVSQNPRHKITKRGQNVTFRCDPISEHNRLYWYRQTLGQGPEFLTYFQNEAQLEKSRLLSDRFSAERPKGSFSTLEIQRTEQGDSAMYLCASSILRTGGRPYNEQFFGPGTRLTVL.

V usage is TRBV11-2 and J usage is TRBJ1-4; TRBD1 aligns across 7 bases. The CDR3 consists of 14 residues. From germline, CDR1 is SGHAT and CDR2 FQNNGV. V gave up 5 bases and J gave up 5 bases; unmatched junction bases: 5. CDR3 bases: TGTGCCAGCAGCCGGGGACAGCAAAATGAAAAACTGTTTTTT. It yields the protein CASSRGQQNEKLFF.

This chain connects TRBV5-1 to TRBJ2-1; a weak D match, TRBD2 (6 bases). Germline assignment: CDR1 SGHRS and CDR2 YFSETQ. Trimming shortened V by 4 bases and J by 5 bases, and 19 bases separated the two germline ends. The length of the CDR3 is 16 residues. This CDR3 is CASSPAGQAGNNEQFF. In nucleotides, the CDR3 is TGCGCCAGCAGCCCTGCGGGGCAGGCGGGAAACAATGAGCAGTTCTTC.